What follows are 24 T cell receptor beta chains derived from one specimen sequenced in a study of cytomegalovirus exposure and HLA in healthy donors. The PCR contained 60 Vbeta and 13 Jbeta primers. Measured with immunoSEQ multiplex PCR; TCRdb has only the in-frame clones, and not every one. The sample consists of fewer than 110,000 clones, approximately 80% of them appearing once. Material: PBMCs. The receptors here all came from a male donor in good health and CMV-seronegative.

The V gene is TRBV5-8, the J gene TRBJ2-7, with 14 nucleotides matching TRBD2. This CDR3 has 17 residues. Looked up from germline, CDR1 is SGHTS and CDR2 is YDEGEE. V lost 4 bases and J lost 5; bases outside the gene matches: 11. CDR3 residues: CASSPGGGLAGVHEQYF. The CDR3 DNA reads as TGTGCCAGCAGCCCGGGGGGGGGACTAGCGGGAGTTCACGAGCAGTACTTC.

The V and J genes are TRBV28 and TRBJ2-7, with D possibly matching TRBD2 (6 bases). The V gene's germline CDR1 is MDHEN and CDR2 SYDVKM. Trimming left V 5 bases short and J 0 bases short, with 14 bases between. The CDR3 spans 15 residues. Here the CDR3 DNA reads TGTGCCAGCAGTCGGGGCGGGGTGAACTCCTACGAGCAGTACTTC. Translated, it gives CASSRGGVNSYEQYF. The full variable domain, in which reference TRBV28 and TRBJ2-7 provide the parts outside the CDR3, is DVKVTQSSRYLVKRTGEKVFLECVQDMDHENMFWYRQDPGLGLRLIYFSYDVKMKEKGDIPEGYSVSREKKERFSLILESASTNQTSMYLCASSRGGVNSYEQYFGPGTRLTVT.

Written as DNA, the CDR3 is TGTGCCAGCAGCATAGACAGGTCCCCGGGCGCTGAAGCTTTCTTT. This encodes CASSIDRSPGAEAFF. V gene TRBV5-4 combines with J gene TRBJ1-1; tentatively, D is TRBD1 (6 bases). V lost 4 bases and J 6 bases, leaving 19 bases between the germline ends. The CDR3 runs 15 residues. Germline lookup yields CDR1 SGHNT and CDR2 YYREEE (reference sequence). Looking up the rest from reference TRBV5-4 and TRBJ1-1 gives the full variable domain: ETGVTQSPTHLIKTRGQQVTLRCSSQSGHNTVSWYQQALGQGPQFIFQYYREEENGRGNFPPRFSGLQFPNYSSELNVNALELDDSALYLCASSIDRSPGAEAFFGQGTRLTVV.

The table lists this clone with a few counts. J is TRBJ1-5 and V is TRBV28; 7 positions match TRBD1. J was trimmed by 8 bases and V by 4 bases; bases with no gene match: 8. CDR3 size: 14 residues. CDR1 is MDHEN and CDR2 is SYDVKM in the germline V gene. The CDR3 region is CASSSADRFEPQHF. CDR3 nucleotides: TGTGCCAGCAGTTCAGCGGACAGGTTTGAGCCCCAGCATTTT.

The genes are TRBV30 and TRBJ1-5; D possibly corresponds to TRBD1 (6 bases). Trimming took off 2 bases at V and 7 bases at J, with 12 bases between the two ends. Germline-derived CDR1 and CDR2 are GTSNPN and SVGIG (reference sequence). CDR3 length: 13 amino acids. The CDR3 spells CAWSPGGPQPQHF. As DNA, the CDR3 is TGTGCCTGGAGTCCGGGGGGGCCACAGCCCCAGCATTTT.

The chain is built from TRBV10-3 and TRBJ2-1; maybe TRBD1 (5 bases). V was trimmed by 0 bases and J by 6 bases, leaving 18 bases between them. The germline V gene has CDR1 ENHRY and CDR2 SYGVKD. The CDR3 sequence is 17 residues long. The CDR3 DNA reads as TGTGCCATCAGTGAGTCGGGGTTAACGAGACAGTTCAATGAGCAGTTCTTC. It specifies CAISESGLTRQFNEQFF.

The rearrangement joins TRBV5-4 to TRBJ2-1; TRBD2 agrees at 11 bases. The CDR3 totals 15 residues. The germline gives CDR1 SGHNT, CDR2 YYREEE (reference sequence). V lost 2 bases and J lost 7; bases outside the gene matches: 5. The DNA for the CDR3 is TGTGCCAGCAGCTTCACTAGCGGGAGTGAAAATGAGCAGTTCTTC. This encodes CASSFTSGSENEQFF.

This clone has a handful of counts. The chain joins TRBV6-1 to TRBJ2-7, with D possibly being TRBD1 (6 bases). Germline assignment: CDR1 MNHNS and CDR2 SASEGT. V lost 8 bases to trimming and J lost 1 base, with 9 bases between them. This CDR3 has 12 amino acids. The CDR3, as DNA: TGTGCCAGCGGGACAATGTCCTACGAGCAGTACTTC. Translating gives CASGTMSYEQYF.

This clone occurred a few times. The chain links TRBV5-4 to TRBJ2-5; D perhaps matches TRBD2 (6 bases). Trimming took 3 bases from V and 2 from J, leaving 14 bases between them. Per germline, CDR1 SGHNT and CDR2 YYREEE (reference sequence). The CDR3 loop spans 15 amino acids. CDR3 sequence: CASSSPAGKQETQYF. The CDR3 nucleotides read TGTGCCAGCAGCTCCCCCGCGGGGAAACAAGAGACCCAGTACTTC.

In nucleotides, the CDR3 is TGTGCCAGCAGCTTAAGTAGCGGGAGACCTAATGAGCAGTTCTTC. It yields the protein CASSLSSGRPNEQFF. The chain employs TRBV7-9 and TRBJ2-1; 9 nucleotides match TRBD2. The germline V gene encodes CDR1 SEHNR and CDR2 FQNEAQ (reference sequence). This CDR3 has 15 residues. V lost 2 bases and J lost 7; bases outside the gene matches: 6.

The V call is TRBV4-1, the J call TRBJ1-2; 7 bases agree with TRBD1. The CDR3 loop spans 15 amino acids. Germline V gives CDR1 MGHRA, CDR2 YSYEKL. The trim removed 1 base at V and 4 bases at J, leaving 6 bases unmatched. The DNA of the CDR3 is TGCGCCAGCAGCCAAGTCTCGGGACAGATCTATGGCTACACCTTC. As protein: CASSQVSGQIYGYTF.

This clone has a single count. This chain links TRBV29-1 with TRBJ1-1; a possible D gene is TRBD1 (6 bases). In germline, CDR1 is SQVTM, CDR2 ANQGSEA. With 7 bases removed from V and 6 bases from J, the gap between germline ends came to 18 bases. The length of the CDR3 is 13 residues. The CDR3 coding sequence is TGCAGCGCCTCGGGGGGGGGCACTTCTGAAGCTTTCTTT. Protein product: CSASGGGTSEAFF.

This clone was seen more than once but under ten times. The chain employs TRBV5-1 and TRBJ1-1; unclear D gene. This CDR3 comprises 12 residues. Trimming removed 6 bases from V and 4 bases from J, with 10 bases in between. Germline CDR1 reads SGHRS; CDR2 reads YFSETQ. CDR3 amino acids: CASKEETTEAFF. CDR3 bases: TGCGCCAGCAAGGAGGAAACCACTGAAGCTTTCTTT.

This chain connects TRBV5-4 to TRBJ2-3; TRBD1 is a possible D gene (6 bases). The CDR3 covers 14 residues. Germline V gene sequence: CDR1 SGHNT, CDR2 YYREEE (reference sequence). The V end lost 4 bases, the J end lost 6 bases, and 15 bases lay between the germline ends. CDR3 nucleotide sequence: TGTGCCAGCAGCGCCAGAACAGGGTGGGATACGCAGTATTTT. Encoded protein: CASSARTGWDTQYF.

Comments on this clone: Different DNA sequences within this sample yield the same CDR3. This chain connects TRBV28 to TRBJ1-1; tentative D call: TRBD1 (6 bases). This CDR3 is built from 12 residues. Per the germline V gene, CDR1 is MDHEN and CDR2 is SYDVKM. Trimming cost V 5 bases and J 8 bases, with 12 bases left between them. The CDR3 loop is CASSTRTAEAFF. The CDR3 coding sequence is TGTGCCAGCAGTACCCGGACAGCGGAAGCTTTCTTT.

The chain combines TRBV10-3 with TRBJ2-7; 7 nucleotides line up with TRBD1. The germline V gene encodes CDR1 ENHRY and CDR2 SYGVKD. V lost 7 bases to trimming and J lost 2 bases; unmatched junction nucleotides: 5. The CDR3 is made up of 13 amino acids. The chain's CDR3 is CAITRDRTYEQYF. Here the CDR3 DNA reads TGTGCCATCACCCGGGACAGAACCTACGAGCAGTACTTC.

The V and J genes are TRBV30 and TRBJ2-1, with 12 bases fitting TRBD2. Germline trimming cut 4 bases from V and 7 bases from J; bases unmatched to any gene: 8. CDR1 is GTSNPN, CDR2 SVGIG, per germline (reference sequence). This CDR3 is built from 15 residues. CDR3 residues: CAWTYGLAGRNEQFF. In nucleotides, the CDR3 is TGTGCCTGGACCTATGGACTAGCGGGAAGAAATGAGCAGTTCTTC. The complete variable domain, with remaining parts taken from reference TRBV30 and TRBJ2-1, reads SQTIHQWPATLVQPVGSPLSLECTVEGTSNPNLYWYRQAAGRGLQLLFYSVGIGQISSEVPQNLSASRPQDRQFILSSKKLLLSDSGFYLCAWTYGLAGRNEQFFGPGTRLTVL.

V and J are TRBV6-5 and TRBJ2-7; the D gene is possibly TRBD2 (5 bases). CDR3 length: 15 residues. Trimming took 0 bases from V and 6 from J, leaving 15 bases between them. The V gene's germline CDR1 is MNHEY and CDR2 SVGAGI. CDR3 bases: TGTGCCAGCAGTTACTCCAACCCGACCCGGGGCGAGCAGTACTTC. This translates into CASSYSNPTRGEQYF.

The V call is TRBV11-3, the J call TRBJ2-5; D call uncertain. The V and J ends lost 4 bases and 2 bases respectively, with 8 bases between them. Germline loops: CDR1 SGHNT, CDR2 YENEEA. The CDR3 covers 13 residues. The CDR3 sequence: CASSSHRQETQYF. In DNA, the CDR3 is TGTGCCAGCAGCTCCCACAGACAAGAGACCCAGTACTTC.

This chain joins TRBV5-1 and TRBJ2-2; D might be TRBD1 (6 bases). The V gene lost 7 bases and the J gene lost 3 bases, with 10 bases spanning the gap. Germline V gives CDR1 SGHRS, CDR2 YFSETQ. CDR3 size: 13 residues. Here the CDR3 DNA reads TGCGCCAGCTGCCCAGGGGACACCGGGGAGCTGTTTTTT. Encoded protein: CASCPGDTGELFF.

The rearrangement uses TRBV27 and TRBJ2-5; 11 positions match TRBD2. The V gene's germline CDR1 is MNHEY and CDR2 SMNVEV (reference sequence). With 1 base clipped from V and 5 bases from J, the junction kept 6 bases outside the gene matches. CDR3 size: 16 residues. CDR3 nucleotide sequence: TGTGCCAGCAGTTTATATGGTCTAGCGGGAGGCGAGACCCAGTACTTC. Amino acids: CASSLYGLAGGETQYF.

J is TRBJ2-7 and V is TRBV7-9, with D perhaps matching TRBD2 (6 bases). Trimming removed 8 bases at V and 0 bases at J, with 20 bases between. The CDR3 length is 16 residues. Per the germline V gene, CDR1 is SEHNR and CDR2 is FQNEAQ (reference sequence). In DNA form, the CDR3 reads TGTGCCAGCTTAAGGGGAGTAGCGGATAGCTCCTACGAGCAGTACTTC. Its translation: CASLRGVADSSYEQYF.

The V and J genes are TRBV4-1 and TRBJ2-7, with no clear D. Germline CDR1 reads MGHRA; CDR2 reads YSYEKL. Deletions cut 0 bases from V and 5 bases from J, with 11 bases between. The CDR3 has 14 amino acids. The CDR3 loop reads CASSQERRIDEQYF. The CDR3 nucleotides read TGCGCCAGCAGCCAAGAGCGGCGAATCGACGAGCAGTACTTC.

This chain joins TRBV7-8 and TRBJ1-1; D unclear. The germline V gene has CDR1 SGHVS and CDR2 FQNEAQ. The CDR3 sequence is 12 residues long. Between the trimmed V and J ends, which lost 4 bases and 4 bases, there was a span of 7 bases. CDR3 nucleotide sequence: TGTGCCAGCAGCTCGTACAGCACTGAAGCTTTCTTT. Residues: CASSSYSTEAFF.